A selection of T cell receptor beta chains follows, all from one sample in a study of CD8+CD57+ T cells in acquired aplastic anemia. TCRdb reanalysed the reads using MiXCR and keeps one entry per CDR3 protein. The sample holds roughly 86,000 distinct CDR3 sequences, more than 40% seen once. Sequencing used sorted CD4+, CD8+, or CD8+CD57+ T cells (not recorded which) from PBMCs. These receptors came from a human donor in good health, serving as a control. The CDR3 runs from the conserved cysteine through the conserved F or W. A D gene is named only where the DNA matches it firmly. Rows may omit the clone size; those that give it use once, few, many or a size class.

clone_size	cdr3_length	j_call	v_call	d_call	cdr3_aa	cdr3_nt
many	14	TRBJ1-3	TRBV29-1	-	CSVSRAFSGNTIYF	TGCAGCGTATCAAGGGCCTTCTCTGGAAACACCATATATTTT
-	14	TRBJ1-1	TRBV6-1	TRBD1	CASTHRGHSAEAFF	TGTGCCAGCACCCACAGGGGTCACAGCGCTGAAGCTTTCTTT
-	18	TRBJ2-3	TRBV24-1	-	CATSDPLGDLRGTDTQYF	TGTGCCACCAGTGATCCCTTGGGGGATTTGCGGGGCACAGATACGCAGTATTTT
many	14	TRBJ2-1	TRBV24-1	TRBD2	CATSVLASGNEQFF	TGTGCCACCAGTGTTCTGGCTAGCGGCAATGAGCAGTTCTTC
-	15	TRBJ2-1	TRBV12-5	-	CASGLYGGGFNEQFF	TGTGCTAGTGGTTTGTATGGAGGGGGGTTTAATGAGCAGTTCTTC
many	15	TRBJ1-2	TRBV24-1	TRBD1	CATSDRDSEYYGYTF	TGTGCCACCAGTGATCGGGACAGCGAGTACTATGGCTACACCTTC
many	14	TRBJ1-5	TRBV7-9	-	CASSSQGRDQPQHF	TGTGCCAGCAGCTCACAGGGTCGGGATCAGCCCCAGCATTTT
many	13	TRBJ1-4	TRBV7-9	-	CASSFGRNEKLFF	TGTGCCAGCAGCTTTGGACGAAATGAAAAACTGTTTTTT
-	15	TRBJ1-2	TRBV6-6	-	CASSYYEGVDYGYTF	TGTGCCAGCAGTTACTATGAGGGGGTAGACTATGGCTACACCTTC
-	15	TRBJ1-5	TRBV5-1	-	CASSPAAGSNQPQHF	TGCGCCAGCAGCCCAGCCGCCGGCAGCAATCAGCCCCAGCATTTT
-	16	TRBJ2-3	TRBV25-1	TRBD2	CAISDRTAGAGDTQYF	TGTGCCATCAGTGATAGAACAGCGGGAGCGGGTGATACGCAGTATTTT
many	14	TRBJ1-2	TRBV19	-	CASSTGQFSYGYTF	TGTGCCAGTAGTACCGGACAGTTCTCCTATGGCTACACCTTC
-	14	TRBJ2-7	TRBV10-3	-	CAISARGPSYEQYF	TGTGCCATCAGTGCGCGGGGGCCCTCCTACGAGCAGTACTTC
-	14	TRBJ2-1	TRBV11-1	TRBD2	CASSSTSGVNEQFF	TGTGCCAGCAGCTCGACTAGCGGGGTGAATGAGCAGTTCTTC
-	13	TRBJ1-2	TRBV19	-	CASSRMDVYGYTF	TGTGCCAGTAGTAGGATGGACGTCTATGGCTACACCTTC
-	16	TRBJ2-1	TRBV4-1	TRBD1	CASSQRHGTGEDVQFF	TGCGCCAGCAGCCAACGACACGGGACAGGGGAGGATGTGCAGTTCTTC
-	14	TRBJ2-5	TRBV10-3	TRBD1	CAISEADRVETQYF	TGTGCCATCAGTGAGGCCGACAGGGTTGAGACCCAGTACTTC
many	14	TRBJ2-1	TRBV29-1	-	CSGTGQSPYNEQFF	TGCAGCGGCACAGGACAGTCTCCCTACAATGAGCAGTTCTTC
once	13	TRBJ2-5	TRBV7-2	-	CASSLDRSETQYF	TGTGCCAGCAGCTTAGATCGGTCAGAGACCCAGTACTTC
many	15	TRBJ1-6	TRBV5-5	-	CASSEDRTIDSPLHF	TGTGCCAGCAGCGAGGACAGAACTATCGATTCACCCCTCCACTTT
-	15	TRBJ2-1	TRBV25-1	TRBD2	CASSIRGGPGNEQFF	TGTGCCAGCAGCATACGGGGGGGCCCCGGTAATGAGCAGTTCTTC
-	13	TRBJ1-2	TRBV12-3/TRBV12-4	-	CASSSSPSVGYTF	TGTGCCAGCAGCTCTTCCCCCTCGGTTGGCTACACCTTC
many	18	TRBJ1-1	TRBV2	TRBD1	CASSGIPGQGFVNTEAFF	TGTGCCAGCAGTGGGATTCCGGGACAGGGGTTCGTGAACACTGAAGCTTTCTTT
-	12	TRBJ2-3	TRBV10-2	TRBD2	CATSRGADTQYF	TGCGCCACCTCCCGGGGGGCAGATACGCAGTATTTT
many	12	TRBJ2-7	TRBV6-1	-	CASTGSSYEQYF	TGTGCCAGCACCGGTTCGTCCTACGAGCAGTACTTC
-	13	TRBJ2-3	TRBV2	-	CASERGAGDTQYF	TGTGCCAGCGAACGGGGAGCGGGTGATACGCAGTATTTT
few	15	TRBJ2-3	TRBV19	-	CASSILEASTDTQYF	TGTGCCAGTAGTATTCTCGAAGCTAGCACAGATACGCAGTATTTT
many	13	TRBJ2-7	TRBV7-8	-	CASSLGPTSKQYF	TGTGCCAGCAGCTTGGGGCCCACTAGTAAGCAGTACTTC
many	15	TRBJ2-7	TRBV2	TRBD2	CASSLVAGGFDEQYF	TGTGCCAGCAGCCTGGTAGCGGGGGGTTTCGACGAGCAGTACTTC
few	15	TRBJ2-7	TRBV15	TRBD2	CASSPGGRGSYEQYF	TGTGCCAGCTCACCTGGTGGGAGGGGTTCCTACGAGCAGTACTTC
-	14	TRBJ2-3	TRBV19	TRBD1	CASSTQGEADTQYF	TGTGCCAGTAGTACACAGGGGGAGGCAGATACGCAGTATTTT
-	13	TRBJ1-1	TRBV25-1	-	CASGLEGLGEAFF	TGTGCCAGCGGGTTGGAGGGTCTTGGGGAAGCTTTCTTT
once	15	TRBJ1-6	TRBV7-9	TRBD1	CASSIGQVGDSPLHF	TGTGCCAGCAGCATAGGACAGGTTGGGGATTCACCCCTCCACTTT
-	14	TRBJ2-7	TRBV19	TRBD1	CASSIAAGGYEQYF	TGTGCCAGTAGTATAGCGGCAGGGGGCTACGAGCAGTACTTC
-	12	TRBJ2-7	TRBV7-2	-	CASSGGTKEQYF	TGTGCCAGCAGCGGCGGGACGAAGGAGCAGTACTTC
-	13	TRBJ1-2	TRBV29-1	-	CSVGGSSNYGYTF	TGCAGCGTTGGTGGCAGTTCTAACTATGGCTACACCTTC
many	12	TRBJ1-4	TRBV4-2	TRBD1	CASSPETGKLFF	TGTGCCAGCAGCCCAGAGACAGGGAAACTGTTTTTT
few	13	TRBJ2-1	TRBV12-3/TRBV12-4	-	CASSGLPGGEQFF	TGTGCCAGCAGTGGACTGCCCGGAGGTGAGCAGTTCTTC
many	14	TRBJ1-1	TRBV20-1	-	CSARDPTTDTEAFF	TGCAGTGCTAGAGACCCCACAACGGATACTGAAGCTTTCTTT
-	13	TRBJ1-2	TRBV12-3/TRBV12-4	TRBD1	CASSAGQGGGYTF	TGTGCCAGCAGTGCGGGACAGGGAGGTGGCTACACCTTC
-	15	TRBJ1-4	TRBV29-1	-	CSVRTYPGLNEKLFF	TGCAGCGTGAGAACTTACCCGGGCCTTAATGAAAAACTGTTTTTT
-	14	TRBJ2-7	TRBV7-9	-	CASSEGPGPYEQYF	TGTGCCAGCAGCGAAGGACCTGGCCCCTACGAGCAGTACTTC
once	12	TRBJ2-5	TRBV7-9	-	CASSPRQETQYF	TGTGCCAGTAGTCCCCGCCAAGAGACCCAGTACTTC
few	15	TRBJ2-1	TRBV19	TRBD2	CASSMGGETYNEQFF	TGTGCCAGTAGTATGGGGGGGGAAACCTACAATGAGCAGTTCTTC
few	14	TRBJ2-7	TRBV28	-	CASSFRGDTYEQYF	TGTGCCAGCAGTTTTAGAGGGGACACCTACGAGCAGTACTTC
few	14	TRBJ1-6	TRBV2	-	CASSEYWGNSPLHF	TGTGCCAGCAGTGAATACTGGGGGAATTCACCCCTCCACTTT
once	14	TRBJ2-1	TRBV24-1	TRBD2	CATSDGDYYNEQFF	TGTGCCACCAGTGATGGGGACTATTACAATGAGCAGTTCTTC
-	15	TRBJ2-7	TRBV27	-	CASSLTGRTRLEQYF	TGTGCCAGCAGTTTAACTGGCCGCACTAGACTCGAGCAGTACTTC
many	20	TRBJ2-7	TRBV9	TRBD2	CASSVASEASGRADSYEQYF	TGTGCCAGCAGCGTAGCTAGTGAGGCTAGCGGGAGGGCCGACTCCTACGAGCAGTACTTC
many	17	TRBJ1-1	TRBV7-8	TRBD1	CASSLYQRTGGDTEAFF	TGTGCCAGCAGCCTATATCAAAGGACAGGGGGGGACACTGAAGCTTTCTTT
many	13	TRBJ2-7	TRBV5-5	TRBD2	CASSLTSGYEQYF	TGCGCCAGCAGCCTTACTAGCGGCTACGAGCAGTACTTC
once	14	TRBJ2-5	TRBV2	-	CASSEGRFAGTQYF	TGTGCCAGCAGTGAGGGCAGGTTCGCGGGGACCCAGTACTTC
many	16	TRBJ2-3	TRBV7-7	-	CASSLGLQPSTDTQYF	TGTGCCAGCAGCTTAGGACTGCAACCTAGCACAGATACGCAGTATTTT
-	14	TRBJ2-7	TRBV19	-	CASSPIQGSYEQYF	TGTGCCAGTAGTCCCATCCAGGGGAGCTACGAGCAGTACTTC
many	15	TRBJ2-1	TRBV7-9	TRBD2	CASSLPAGESNEQFF	TGTGCCAGCAGCTTGCCAGCGGGAGAGAGTAATGAGCAGTTCTTC
many	14	TRBJ2-1	TRBV7-6	TRBD2	CASSLSGGASEQFF	TGTGCCAGCAGCCTTAGCGGGGGGGCGAGTGAGCAGTTCTTC